The sequence of this T cell receptor beta chain was determined in a study of T cells in Graves' hyperthyroidism and ophthalmopathy. Per germline, CDR1 KGHSH and CDR2 LQKENI. The CDR3 has 13 amino acids. V was pared by 9 bases and J by 5 bases, with 6 bases of the junction left unmatched. Whole-study results and caveats: Blood also carried most thyroid clonotypes expanded above 0.001.

This clonotype was detected ten times or more. The target antigen is unknown. Patients with uncontrolled infections, other autoimmune diseases, pregnancy or lactation were excluded. TCR beta CDR3 region amplification was performed from RNA transcripts. HTBI primers drove first-round RT-PCR of the TCR CDR3. MiXCR, run by TCRdb on the multiplex PCR reads, gives a single entry per CDR3 protein. The top ten clones hold under 15% of a sample with hundreds of thousands of distinct CDR3 sequences, around 13% of them seen once. The sequencing sample was made of blood. V usage is TRBV18 and J usage is TRBJ2-5; 10 nucleotides agree with TRBD2. The TCR comes from a woman aged 50 to 60 with Graves' ophthalmopathy. The CDR3 loop is CASGTSAFETQYF. CDR3 DNA: TGTGCCAGTGGGACTAGCGCTTTCGAGACCCAGTACTTC.